One T cell receptor beta chain is described in this entry. No antigen is known for it. As defined, naive CD8 cells were CD45RO-negative and positively selected for CCR7, with terminally differentiated effector memory CD45RA+ cells excluded. The data were obtained in a study of shared clonotypes between healthy human individuals. Study results and caveats: The authors expected sequencing depth to affect clonotype sharing among donors.

Only in-frame clones appear in the TCRdb table, and some are missing; sequencing was by immunoSEQ multiplex PCR. The table records some 2.1 million clones, about 95% of them present only once. The TCR originated in a man younger than 30 in good health. Sequencing input: naive CD8+ T cells sorted from blood.

The chain's CDR3 is CASSNPNAGAGYYEQYF. The DNA of the CDR3 is TGTGCCAGCAGCAACCCTAACGCAGGGGCGGGCTACTACGAGCAGTACTTC. The rearrangement links TRBV28 to TRBJ2-7; TRBD1 is a possible D gene (6 bases). This CDR3 is 17 amino acids long. Germline lookup yields CDR1 MDHEN and CDR2 SYDVKM. V lost 6 bases and J 3 bases, leaving 24 bases between the germline ends.